The 6 T cell receptor beta chains in this list originate from one sample, sequenced in a study of regulatory T cells in long-lasting Graves disease. Building of the TCR beta libraries involved iRepertoire HTBI primers and Arm-PCR of CDR3 regions. TCRdb analysed the multiplex PCR reads with MiXCR anew, one entry per CDR3 protein. Seen here are around 400,000 distinct CDR3 sequences, approximately 25% observed once, and the top ten hold under 35%. Time point here: persistent/refractory GD, antithyroid drugs over 5 years with positive TRAb. The authors made the TCR library using RNA they extracted from PBMCs. Here the sequenced sample was peripheral blood mononuclear cells (PBMCs), taken when the disease was refractory, from a patient treated with antithyroid drugs. Receptors originate from a middle-aged woman with Graves disease.

In its sample, this clonotype was seen a few times. The V call is TRBV3-1, the J call TRBJ1-5, with D uncertain. The germline CDR1 and CDR2 sequences are LGHDT and YNNKEL (reference sequence). With 4 bases removed from V and 5 bases from J, the gap between germline ends came to 18 bases. This CDR3 is built from 16 residues. Here the CDR3 reads CASSPSSQSYDQPQHF. CDR3 coding DNA: TGTGCCAGCAGCCCCTCCTCGCAAAGCTATGATCAGCCCCAGCATTTT.

Concerning this clonotype itself: With a much larger clone just one base away, this may be a read error. This CDR3 fails to terminate in the conserved phenylalanine or tryptophan, so it likely reflects a read error. The CDR3 DNA reads TGTGCCAGCAATCTGTCGGAGGAGGTAGTTTCACCCCTCCACCTT. Translating gives CASNLSEEVVSPLHL. The V gene is TRBV28, the J gene TRBJ1-6; D is unclear. V was pared by 7 bases and J by 9 bases, with 19 bases between. There are 15 residues in the CDR3. CDR1 and CDR2 (germline): MDHEN, SYDVKM.

This clonotype was recorded at least ten times. J is TRBJ2-4 and V is TRBV2, with 7 positions matching TRBD1. CDR1 is SNHLY, CDR2 FYNNEI, per germline. The CDR3 contains 19 residues. The V gene end was trimmed by 6 bases and the J gene end by 0 bases; junction bases not matched to a gene: 17. The CDR3 DNA reads as TGTGCCAGCAGAGGGACAGCGAGAGATAAAGGAATAGCCAAAAACATTCAGTACTTC. It is translated as CASRGTARDKGIAKNIQYF.

As to this clonotype: One end of the junction is discordant with germline, which a read error may explain. The chain is built from TRBV4-1 and TRBJ2-5; no reliable D call. Per the germline V gene, CDR1 is MGHRA and CDR2 is YSYEKL. The CDR3 runs to 14 residues. The CDR3 nucleotides read TGCGCCAGCAGCCCAGACGGTGAACAAGAGACCCAGCACTTC. It specifies CASSPDGEQETQHF.

This clonotype appeared many times. V gene TRBV2 combines with J gene TRBJ2-5, with 15 bases identical to TRBD2. V dropped 7 bases and J dropped 5; count of bases not matched to a gene: 5. The length of the CDR3 is 15 residues. Germline values: CDR1 SNHLY, CDR2 FYNNEI. This CDR3 is CASTRTSGRAETQYF. The CDR3 DNA reads as TGTGCCAGCACTCGGACTAGCGGGAGGGCGGAGACCCAGTACTTC. The whole variable domain, remainder taken from reference TRBV2 and TRBJ2-5, is EPEVTQTPSHQVTQMGQEVILRCVPISNHLYFYWYRQILGQKVEFLVSFYNNEISEKSEIFDDQFSVERPDGSNFTLKIRSTKLEDSAMYFCASTRTSGRAETQYFGPGTRLLVL.

V usage is TRBV7-9 and J usage is TRBJ2-5; D not resolved. The CDR3 consists of 15 residues. Germline values: CDR1 SEHNR, CDR2 FQNEAQ (reference sequence). With 5 bases removed from V and 4 bases from J, the gap between germline ends came to 17 bases. This CDR3 reads CASSPAMARRETQYF. CDR3 DNA: TGTGCCAGCAGCCCGGCCATGGCGCGTAGAGAGACCCAGTACTTC.